The clone carrying this TCR beta chain was seen a single time. What it recognizes is unknown. Individual cDNA molecules were tagged with unique molecular identifiers, the study reported. Each CDR3 protein is one row after TCRdb ran MiXCR on the 5' RACE reads. The sample lists about 98,000 distinct CDR3 sequences, around 13% occurring once. This entry comes from a study of early T cells in non-severe SARS-CoV-2 infection. Findings and limits, study-wide: Comparison of clonotypes with VDJdb favored anti-spike CD8 responses while missing private and CD4 specificities.

Germline loops: CDR1 MNHEY, CDR2 SVGAGI. Trimming shortened V by 6 bases and J by 3 bases, and 15 bases separated the two germline ends. The CDR3 loop spans 15 amino acids. The sequenced sample was whole blood. The sequence was obtained from an adult who was a healthcare worker with PCR-confirmed SARS-CoV-2 infection or an uninfected control (not recorded which). The chain recombines TRBV6-5 with TRBJ1-5, with a possible D match to TRBD1 (5 bases). The CDR3 bases are TGTGCCAGCAGGACAGACGGCTCGGACAATCAGCCCCAGCATTTT. This codes for CASRTDGSDNQPQHF.